One sample yielded the 13 T cell receptor beta chains listed below, sequenced in a study of long-term antiretroviral therapy in people with HIV. An immunoSEQ assay, version v3.0, was performed at survey level. Here immunoSEQ multiplex PCR was the method, and the copy in TCRdb shows in-frame clones only, minus some. The table has tens of thousands of clones, 93% seen once. Specimen: unsorted PBMCs, collected almost 6.6 years after starting antiretroviral therapy. The source is a woman aged 40-49 years with HIV.

J is TRBJ1-5 and V is TRBV10-3; no firm D call. Trimming stripped 4 bases from V and 2 bases from J, with 9 bases between. The CDR3 loop spans 14 amino acids. Germline V gene data show CDR1 as ENHRY and CDR2 as SYGVKD. CDR3 DNA sequence: TGTGCCATCAGTGGGGCCCCCCGCAATCAGCCCCAGCATTTT. Translating it yields CAISGAPRNQPQHF.

V gene TRBV27 combines with J gene TRBJ2-7; the match to TRBD1 covers 7 bases. With 5 bases clipped from V and 2 bases from J, the junction kept 6 bases outside the gene matches. The germline V gene has CDR1 MNHEY and CDR2 SMNVEV (reference sequence). The CDR3 consists of 14 residues. CDR3 in DNA: TGTGCCAGCAGTGCAGGGACAGTCACCTACGAGCAGTACTTC. Translating it yields CASSAGTVTYEQYF.

This chain joins TRBV5-5 and TRBJ1-2, with 11 bases fitting TRBD1. This CDR3 has 14 residues. Trimming removed 4 bases from V and 4 bases from J; junction bases left unmatched: 3. Per germline, CDR1 SGHKS and CDR2 YYEKEE (reference sequence). This CDR3 reads CASSLGTGGYGYTF. The CDR3, as DNA: TGTGCCAGCAGCCTCGGGACAGGGGGCTATGGCTACACCTTC.

The CDR3 DNA reads TGCGCCAGCAGTGGACAGGTCCAAGAGACCCAGTACTTC. Translating gives CASSGQVQETQYF. The V gene is TRBV10-1, the J gene TRBJ2-5; D might be TRBD1 (6 bases). Per germline, CDR1 WNHNN and CDR2 SYGVQD (reference sequence). This CDR3 contains 13 residues. Trimming removed 4 bases from V and 1 base from J, with 7 bases in between.

This clone was counted once. V gene TRBV7-8 combines with J gene TRBJ2-7, with TRBD2 matching 8 bases. This CDR3 is 16 amino acids long. CDR1 and CDR2 (germline): SGHVS, FQNEAQ. V lost 5 bases, J lost 7 bases, and 16 bases stayed unmatched. The CDR3 here is CASSPINSGAGGEQYF. In DNA form, the CDR3 reads TGTGCCAGCAGCCCTATTAATAGCGGGGCCGGGGGGGAGCAGTACTTC. Looking up the rest from reference TRBV7-8 and TRBJ2-7 gives the full variable domain: GAGVSQSPRYKVAKRGQDVALRCDPISGHVSLFWYQQALGQGPEFLTYFQNEAQLDKSGLPSDRFFAERPEGSVSTLKIQRTQQEDSAVYLCASSPINSGAGGEQYFGPGTRLTVT.

V and J are TRBV5-1 and TRBJ2-3; D may be TRBD1 (5 bases). V lost 4 bases to trimming and J lost 7 bases, with 28 bases between them. Germline V gene sequence: CDR1 SGHRS, CDR2 YFSETQ. The CDR3 covers 18 residues. The CDR3 nucleotides read TGCGCCAGCAGCACGAACTTGCGCAATGCGAGACAGTTCAATACGCAGTATTTT. Its protein is CASSTNLRNARQFNTQYF.

The chain combines TRBV5-1 with TRBJ1-2; D is uncertain. Germline CDR1 is SGHRS and CDR2 is YFSETQ. The CDR3 has 15 residues. Trimming shortened V by 0 bases and J by 5 bases, and 14 bases separated the two germline ends. The CDR3 sequence: CASSLDPARPYGYTF. The CDR3 DNA follows: TGCGCCAGCAGCTTGGATCCAGCCAGACCTTATGGCTACACCTTC.

The chain employs TRBV4-3 and TRBJ1-6, with TRBD1 matching over 7 bases. CDR3 length equals 16 residues. Trimming took 4 bases from V and 5 from J; bases not matched to a gene: 8. Germline lookup yields CDR1 LGHNA and CDR2 YSLEER. The CDR3 bases are TGCGCCAGCAGCCTGACCGGGACAGCTGATAATTCACCCCTCCACTTT. Amino acids: CASSLTGTADNSPLHF.

This clone was picked up one time. The rearrangement links TRBV30 to TRBJ1-1, with D unclear. This CDR3 has 13 amino acids. Trimming stripped 2 bases from V and 4 bases from J, with 11 bases between. Germline CDR1 and CDR2: GTSNPN and SVGIG (reference sequence). DNA for the CDR3: TGTGCCTGGAGTTCGATCGGAGCCACTGAAGCTTTCTTT. Its protein product is CAWSSIGATEAFF. Filled out from reference TRBV30 and TRBJ1-1, the complete variable domain reads SQTIHQWPATLVQPVGSPLSLECTVEGTSNPNLYWYRQAAGRGLQLLFYSVGIGQISSEVPQNLSASRPQDRQFILSSKKLLLSDSGFYLCAWSSIGATEAFFGQGTRLTVV.

This clone was observed a handful of times. The chain links TRBV7-2 to TRBJ1-5, with D tentatively TRBD1 (5 bases). CDR1 and CDR2 (germline): SGHTA, FQGNSA. The CDR3 is made up of 16 amino acids. V was trimmed by 1 base and J by 4 bases, leaving 14 bases between them. CDR3 in amino acids: CASSLGGGDGNQPQHF. The CDR3 region has the DNA TGTGCCAGCAGCTTAGGGGGTGGGGACGGGAATCAGCCCCAGCATTTT. Combining the CDR3 with reference TRBV7-2 and TRBJ1-5 gives the whole variable domain GAGVSQSPSNKVTEKGKDVELRCDPISGHTALYWYRQSLGQGLEFLIYFQGNSAPDKSGLPSDRFSAERTGGSVSTLTIQRTQQEDSAVYLCASSLGGGDGNQPQHFGDGTRLSIL.

The chain is built from TRBV4-3 and TRBJ1-2, with no clear D. CDR3 length equals 15 residues. V gave up 0 bases and J gave up 5 bases, with 13 bases separating them. Per germline, CDR1 LGHNA and CDR2 YSLEER. CDR3 nucleotides: TGCGCCAGCAGCCAAGATAGGGCAGGCGCTTATGGCTACACCTTC. Protein sequence: CASSQDRAGAYGYTF.

V gene TRBV29-1 combines with J gene TRBJ2-5; tentative D call: TRBD1 (7 bases). The CDR3 loop spans 11 amino acids. Trimming took off 7 bases at V and 5 bases at J, with 11 bases between the two ends. Germline CDR1 is SQVTM and CDR2 is ANQGSEA. CDR3 in DNA: TGCAGCGCACCAGGGGGGGAGACCCAGTACTTC. This sequence encodes CSAPGGETQYF.

This chain uses TRBV18 with TRBJ2-7, with D tentatively TRBD1 (5 bases). CDR1 is KGHSH, CDR2 LQKENI, per germline. The V end was cut by 1 base, the J end by 2 bases, with 15 bases between. This CDR3 is 16 amino acids long. The CDR3 sequence: CASSPRPDSPPYEQYF. The CDR3 nucleotides read TGTGCCAGCTCACCACGTCCCGACAGCCCGCCCTACGAGCAGTACTTC. Complete variable domain (other parts from reference TRBV18 and TRBJ2-7): NAGVMQNPRHLVRRRGQEARLRCSPMKGHSHVYWYRQLPEEGLKFMVYLQKENIIDESGMPKERFSAEFPKEGPSILRIQQVVRGDSAAYFCASSPRPDSPPYEQYFGPGTRLTVT.